The present TCR beta chain was sequenced within a study of shared clonotypes between healthy human individuals. The authors split each subset's genomic DNA evenly across several immunoSEQ plates. The sequencing of unsorted PBMC DNA took place on ten immunoSEQ deep assay plates. Only in-frame clones appear in the TCRdb table, and some are missing; sequencing was by immunoSEQ multiplex PCR. This table holds approximately 500,000 clones, roughly 79% found once. The TCR sequence derives from a woman in her thirties or forties in good health. Some clones in this sample may be carry-over from other donors' samples. The specimen was PBMCs.

The CDR3 loop is CASSFLTAGGRAEAFF. The CDR3 DNA is TGTGCCAGCAGCTTTCTAACAGCGGGCGGACGCGCTGAAGCTTTCTTT. V usage is TRBV13 and J usage is TRBJ1-1; D is uncertain. Trimming took off 3 bases at V and 6 bases at J, with 20 bases between the two ends. CDR1 and CDR2 (germline): PRHDT, FYEKMQ (reference sequence). The CDR3 contains 16 residues.